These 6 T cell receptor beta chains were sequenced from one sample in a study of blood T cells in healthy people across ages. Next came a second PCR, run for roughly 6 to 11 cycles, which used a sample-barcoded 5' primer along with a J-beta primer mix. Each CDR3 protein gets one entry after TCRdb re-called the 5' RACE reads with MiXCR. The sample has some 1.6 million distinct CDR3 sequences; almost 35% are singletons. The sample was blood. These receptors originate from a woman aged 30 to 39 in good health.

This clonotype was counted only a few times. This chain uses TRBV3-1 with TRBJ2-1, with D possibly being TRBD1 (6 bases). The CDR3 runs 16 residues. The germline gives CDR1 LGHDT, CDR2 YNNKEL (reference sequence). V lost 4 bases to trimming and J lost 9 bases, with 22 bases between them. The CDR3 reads CASSLLGVGIGGEQFF. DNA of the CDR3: TGTGCCAGCAGCCTTCTGGGGGTAGGCATAGGGGGTGAGCAGTTCTTC.

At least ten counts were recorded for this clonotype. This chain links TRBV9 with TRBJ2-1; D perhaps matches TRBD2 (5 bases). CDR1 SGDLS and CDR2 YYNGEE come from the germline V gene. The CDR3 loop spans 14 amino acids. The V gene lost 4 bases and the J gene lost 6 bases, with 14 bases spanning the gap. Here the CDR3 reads CASSPSPGSNEQFF. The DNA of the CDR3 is TGTGCCAGCAGCCCGTCCCCTGGGAGCAATGAGCAGTTCTTC.

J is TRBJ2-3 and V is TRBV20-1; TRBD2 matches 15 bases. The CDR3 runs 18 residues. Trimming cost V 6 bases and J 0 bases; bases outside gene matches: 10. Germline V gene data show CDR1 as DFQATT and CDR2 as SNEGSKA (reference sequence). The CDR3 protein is CSAAGTSGRYSSTDTQYF. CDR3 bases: TGCAGTGCCGCTGGGACTAGCGGGAGGTACTCTAGCACAGATACGCAGTATTTT.

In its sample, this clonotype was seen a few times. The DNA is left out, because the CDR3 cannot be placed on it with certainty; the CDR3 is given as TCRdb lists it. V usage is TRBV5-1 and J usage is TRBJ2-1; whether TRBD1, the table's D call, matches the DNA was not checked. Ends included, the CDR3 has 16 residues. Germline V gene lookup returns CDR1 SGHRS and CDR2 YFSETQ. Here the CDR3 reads CASSFGPGGIYNEQFF.

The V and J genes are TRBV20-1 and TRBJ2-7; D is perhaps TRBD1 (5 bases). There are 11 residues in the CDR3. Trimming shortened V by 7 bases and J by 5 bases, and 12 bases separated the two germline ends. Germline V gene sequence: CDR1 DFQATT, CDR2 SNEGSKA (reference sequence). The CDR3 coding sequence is TGCAGTGGGGGCGTAATCGACGAGCAGTACTTC. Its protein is CSGGVIDEQYF.

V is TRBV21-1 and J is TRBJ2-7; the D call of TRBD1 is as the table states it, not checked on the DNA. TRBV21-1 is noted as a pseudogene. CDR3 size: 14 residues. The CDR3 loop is CASKRTGIPYEQYF. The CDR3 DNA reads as TGTGCCAGCAAACGGACAGGGATCCCCTACGAGCAGTACTTC.